A single sample gave rise to the 27 T cell receptor beta chains below, sequenced in a study of cytomegalovirus exposure and HLA in healthy donors. PCR amplification relied on 60 Vbeta primers (plus 13 Jbeta primers). Clones were read by immunoSEQ multiplex PCR, and TCRdb kept only the in-frame ones, dropping some. The sample carries more than 95,000 clones, more than 80% recorded once. Sequences were obtained from PBMCs. Source of these receptors: a man under 40 in good health and CMV-seropositive.

V gene TRBV4-2 combines with J gene TRBJ1-4; no clear D gene. CDR3 length: 15 amino acids. Germline values: CDR1 LGHNA, CDR2 YNFKEQ. V gave up 2 bases and J gave up 0 bases, with 7 bases separating them. The DNA of the CDR3 is TGTGCCAGCAGCCAAACGGGTGCAACTAATGAAAAACTGTTTTTT. This sequence encodes CASSQTGATNEKLFF.

The table lists this clone with a count of one. The chain carries TRBV7-9 and TRBJ1-5; a possible D gene is TRBD1 (6 bases). This CDR3 has 15 amino acids. Germline V lookup: CDR1 SEHNR, CDR2 FQNEAQ (reference sequence). V was cut by 5 bases and J by 3 bases, with 14 bases left in between. The CDR3 DNA sequence: TGTGCCAGCAGCCCCGGGGGGGCCCACAATCAGCCCCAGCATTTT. Its translation: CASSPGGAHNQPQHF.

V gene TRBV4-1 combines with J gene TRBJ2-7; a weak D match, TRBD2 (6 bases). V lost 1 base and J 4 bases, leaving 14 bases between the germline ends. This CDR3 is built from 15 residues. CDR1 and CDR2 (germline): MGHRA, YSYEKL. CDR3 protein: CASSQGAGAGYEQYF. The CDR3 nucleotides are TGCGCCAGCAGCCAAGGGGCAGGTGCGGGGTACGAGCAGTACTTC.

V usage is TRBV13 and J usage is TRBJ1-1, with unresolved D. The V gene's germline CDR1 is PRHDT and CDR2 FYEKMQ (reference sequence). The CDR3 covers 12 residues. The V gene lost 2 bases and the J gene lost 6 bases, with 7 bases spanning the gap. In DNA, the CDR3 is TGTGCCAGCAGCTTAAGAGTTTCTGAAGCTTTCTTT. The encoded protein is CASSLRVSEAFF.

J is TRBJ2-1 and V is TRBV6-1, with D hard to call. This CDR3 has 12 residues. Trimming stripped 6 bases from V and 5 bases from J, with 8 bases between. CDR1 and CDR2 (germline): MNHNS, SASEGT. CDR3 nucleotide sequence: TGTGCCAGCAGGACTTATGACAATGAGCAGTTCTTC. Translating it yields CASRTYDNEQFF.

This chain links TRBV6-1 with TRBJ1-2, with D unresolved. In germline, CDR1 is MNHNS, CDR2 SASEGT. Trimming removed 2 bases from V and 5 bases from J, with 18 bases in between. The CDR3 extends over 16 amino acids. The DNA of the CDR3 is TGTGCCAGCAGTGAAACCCCCAGGTACAGTCCTTATGGCTACACCTTC. Its translation is CASSETPRYSPYGYTF.

The V call is TRBV7-8, the J call TRBJ1-5, with TRBD1 matching over 11 bases. CDR3 size: 15 residues. V shed 4 bases and J 6 bases; nucleotides not matched to a gene: 5. Looked up from germline, CDR1 is SGHVS and CDR2 is FQNEAQ. The CDR3 region is CASSSPGQGGQPQHF. The CDR3 DNA is TGTGCCAGCAGCTCACCGGGACAGGGGGGTCAGCCCCAGCATTTT.

The rearrangement uses TRBV6-1 and TRBJ2-7, with 9 bases aligning to TRBD1. V lost 7 bases and J lost 3; bases outside the gene matches: 4. Germline V CDR1 and CDR2: MNHNS, SASEGT. This CDR3 contains 13 residues. CDR3 protein: CASTRDRVYEQYF. The CDR3 nucleotides read TGTGCCAGCACCCGGGACAGGGTCTACGAGCAGTACTTC.

The chain is built from TRBV6-6 and TRBJ2-7, with TRBD2 matching over 8 bases. Trimming removed 6 bases from V and 5 bases from J; junction bases left unmatched: 6. This CDR3 is built from 13 residues. CDR1 is MNHNY, CDR2 SVGAGI, per germline (reference sequence). CDR3 loop: CASRTGGPDEQYF. The CDR3 DNA follows: TGTGCCAGCAGGACGGGGGGGCCGGACGAGCAGTACTTC.

The chain uses TRBV11-1 and TRBJ1-1; D remains unclear. CDR1 and CDR2 (germline): SGHAT, FQDESV (reference sequence). V lost 2 bases and J 2 bases, leaving 12 bases between the germline ends. The CDR3 is made up of 15 amino acids. CDR3 sequence reads: CASSLMIQKNTEAFF. Here the CDR3 DNA reads TGTGCCAGCAGCTTAATGATACAAAAAAACACTGAAGCTTTCTTT.

This clone appeared a few times. The J gene is TRBJ1-1, the V gene TRBV7-3; possible D gene TRBD1, 5 bases. Trimming took 3 bases from V and 3 from J, leaving 23 bases between them. There are 18 residues in the CDR3. Germline V gives CDR1 SGHTA, CDR2 FQGTGA. The CDR3 nucleotides are TGTGCCAGCAGCTTGGTGGGGAATGGTGCAGGGTCGGACACTGAAGCTTTCTTT. Translation: CASSLVGNGAGSDTEAFF.

This sequence joins TRBV5-1 and TRBJ2-3, with 7 bases lining up with TRBD1. The junction had 3 bases not matched to a gene; V was cut back by 2 bases and J by 0 bases. This CDR3 contains 15 residues. CDR1 and CDR2 from the germline V gene are SGHRS and YFSETQ. CDR3 nucleotides: TGCGCCAGCAGCTTACAGGGGCGAAGCACAGATACGCAGTATTTT. Protein sequence: CASSLQGRSTDTQYF.

This chain joins TRBV7-9 and TRBJ2-5; the match to TRBD2 covers 11 bases. This CDR3 comprises 17 residues. CDR1 is SEHNR and CDR2 is FQNEAQ in the germline V gene (reference sequence). V shed 5 bases and J 5 bases; nucleotides not matched to a gene: 13. DNA for the CDR3: TGTGCCAGCAGCCCCTTAGCGGGGGGGCCTCAGGAGGAGACCCAGTACTTC. Protein: CASSPLAGGPQEETQYF.

The chain employs TRBV25-1 and TRBJ1-2; 8 nucleotides align to TRBD1. Trimming cost V 3 bases and J 4 bases; bases outside gene matches: 10. CDR3 size: 16 residues. CDR1 is MGHDK and CDR2 is SYGVNS in the germline V gene. CDR3 bases: TGTGCCAGCAGTGATTACAGTCGACAGGGGACCTATGGCTACACCTTC. Its protein product is CASSDYSRQGTYGYTF.

The V gene is TRBV7-2, the J gene TRBJ2-7, with a weak D call TRBD1 (5 bases). The germline V gene encodes CDR1 SGHTA and CDR2 FQGNSA. The V end lost 5 bases, the J end lost 1 base, and 12 bases lay between the germline ends. The CDR3 runs to 14 residues. Written as DNA, the CDR3 is TGTGCCAGCAGCGCATCAGGGATTTCCTACGAGCAGTACTTC. Its protein is CASSASGISYEQYF. Complete variable domain (other parts from reference TRBV7-2 and TRBJ2-7): GAGVSQSPSNKVTEKGKDVELRCDPISGHTALYWYRQSLGQGLEFLIYFQGNSAPDKSGLPSDRFSAERTGGSVSTLTIQRTQQEDSAVYLCASSASGISYEQYFGPGTRLTVT.

V is TRBV19 and J is TRBJ2-7; 9 nucleotides match TRBD1. Per the germline V gene, CDR1 is LNHDA and CDR2 is SQIVND (reference sequence). The trim removed 4 bases at V and 5 bases at J, leaving 6 bases unmatched. The CDR3 is 14 amino acids. CDR3 coding DNA: TGTGCCAGTAGTACCTCCGGGACAGGGAACGAGCAGTACTTC. Protein sequence: CASSTSGTGNEQYF.

The V and J genes are TRBV6-5 and TRBJ1-2, with D perhaps matching TRBD1 (5 bases). From germline, CDR1 is MNHEY and CDR2 SVGAGI. The CDR3 is 14 amino acids. Trimming took off 6 bases at V and 5 bases at J, with 16 bases between the two ends. CDR3 sequence (DNA): TGTGCCAGCAGACCCCCGGGACTCGCGTATGGCTACACCTTC. It is translated as CASRPPGLAYGYTF.

The V call is TRBV18, the J call TRBJ2-2; the D gene is possibly TRBD1 (6 bases). V gave up 0 bases and J gave up 4 bases, with 6 bases separating them. Germline lookup yields CDR1 KGHSH and CDR2 LQKENI. The CDR3 totals 14 residues. The CDR3 DNA follows: TGTGCCAGCTCACCACCGACAGGCACCGGGGAGCTGTTTTTT. It yields the protein CASSPPTGTGELFF.

CDR3 loop: CASSPGGVMDEQFF. The CDR3, as DNA: TGTGCCAGCAGCCCCGGGGGAGTCATGGATGAGCAGTTCTTC. This rearrangement joins TRBV9 to TRBJ2-1, with D maybe TRBD2 (6 bases). Germline CDR1 is SGDLS and CDR2 is YYNGEE. This CDR3 has 14 residues. V lost 4 bases and J lost 8, with 16 bases in between. Complete variable domain (other parts from reference TRBV9 and TRBJ2-1): DSGVTQTPKHLITATGQRVTLRCSPRSGDLSVYWYQQSLDQGLQFLIQYYNGEERAKGNILERFSAQQFPDLHSELNLSSLELGDSALYFCASSPGGVMDEQFFGPGTRLTVL.

The J gene is TRBJ2-1, the V gene TRBV6-1; 16 bases fit TRBD2. The CDR3 spans 20 residues. Germline CDR1 MNHNS, CDR2 SASEGT. Trimming removed 7 bases from V and 0 bases from J; junction bases left unmatched: 12. As DNA, the CDR3 is TGTGCCAGCACTGATGTACCGGGACTAGCGGGGGGGGTCTCCTACAATGAGCAGTTCTTC. Protein product: CASTDVPGLAGGVSYNEQFF.

This clone was found once. The chain joins TRBV10-1 to TRBJ2-7; D unresolved. V was clipped by 1 base and J by 5 bases, with 12 bases between them. Germline V lookup: CDR1 WNHNN, CDR2 SYGVQD (reference sequence). The CDR3 is 14 residues long. Here the CDR3 reads CASSEFSGPNEQYF. DNA for the CDR3: TGCGCCAGCAGTGAGTTTTCAGGTCCCAACGAGCAGTACTTC.

V is TRBV7-9 and J is TRBJ1-6, with TRBD1 as a possible D gene (6 bases). The CDR3 is 17 residues long. V shed 4 bases and J shed 8 bases, with 21 bases lying between them. CDR1 and CDR2 from the germline V gene are SEHNR and FQNEAQ (reference sequence). The CDR3 region has the DNA TGTGCCAGCAGCTCAATTAAAACAGGGATGGGCGATTCACCCCTCCACTTT. It codes for CASSSIKTGMGDSPLHF.

The chain joins TRBV5-5 to TRBJ1-5; D is possibly TRBD1 (6 bases). CDR3 length equals 17 residues. V gave up 1 base and J gave up 4 bases, with 18 bases separating them. Germline values: CDR1 SGHKS, CDR2 YYEKEE (reference sequence). The CDR3 bases are TGTGCCAGCAGCTTGAGGTTCGGGCGGGGGGCGAATCAGCCCCAGCATTTT. Translated: CASSLRFGRGANQPQHF.

The chain recombines TRBV9 with TRBJ2-1, with TRBD2 matching over 9 bases. The CDR3 totals 17 residues. The ends lost 0 bases at V and 4 bases at J; junction bases unmatched: 8. CDR1 and CDR2 (germline): SGDLS, YYNGEE. The chain's CDR3 is CASSVDVGLAGYNEQFF. CDR3 coding DNA: TGTGCCAGCAGCGTAGATGTGGGACTAGCAGGTTACAATGAGCAGTTCTTC.

This sequence joins TRBV6-5 and TRBJ1-1, with 8 bases aligning to TRBD1. This CDR3 contains 14 residues. Germline V gene lookup returns CDR1 MNHEY and CDR2 SVGAGI. The ends lost 7 bases at V and 0 bases at J; junction bases unmatched: 4. The DNA of the CDR3 is TGTGCCAGCAAACACAGGGGGATGAACACTGAAGCTTTCTTT. This gives the protein CASKHRGMNTEAFF.

The V gene is TRBV21-1, the J gene TRBJ1-6; the D call of TRBD1 is as the table states it, not checked on the DNA. TRBV21-1 is labeled a pseudogene. CDR3 length equals 15 residues. CDR3 protein: CASRSRQCVGSPLHF. CDR3 coding DNA: TGTGCCAGCAGGAGCCGACAGTGTGTAGGTTCACCCCTCCACTTT.

The CDR3 region has the DNA TGCGCCAGCAGATCGAGACAGGGAGGCTACGAGCAGTACTTC. It yields the protein CASRSRQGGYEQYF. The chain is built from TRBV5-1 and TRBJ2-7, with D perhaps TRBD1 (7 bases). The length of the CDR3 is 14 residues. V lost 5 bases and J 3 bases, leaving 15 bases between the germline ends. Germline CDR1 is SGHRS and CDR2 is YFSETQ.